The entry that follows covers one T cell receptor (beta chain) sequence. Time point here: persistent/refractory GD, antithyroid drugs over 5 years with positive TRAb. The TCR library used RNA extracted from PBMCs. The V gene end was trimmed by 4 bases and the J gene end by 9 bases; junction bases not matched to a gene: 3. Germline V gene lookup returns CDR1 LNHDA and CDR2 SQIVND (reference sequence). The CDR3 is 13 residues long. Arm-PCR of CDR3 regions and iRepertoire HTBI primers were the basis on which TCR beta libraries were built. One entry per CDR3 protein, called by TCRdb with MiXCR from the multiplex PCR reads. Of more than 300,000 distinct CDR3 sequences detected, around 23% appear once; the ten largest clones hold around 30%. This record comes from a study of regulatory T cells in long-lasting Graves disease.

This TCR was recovered from a woman aged 40 to 50 with Graves disease. The chain recombines TRBV19 with TRBJ2-4, with 10 nucleotides matching TRBD2. The starting material was peripheral blood mononuclear cells (PBMCs), obtained when the disease was refractory, from a patient treated with antithyroid drugs. The CDR3 region has the DNA TGTGCCAGTAGTACTAGCGGGAGTGGCATTCAGTACTTC. Protein: CASSTSGSGIQYF. Looking up the rest from reference TRBV19 and TRBJ2-4 gives the full variable domain: DGGITQSPKYLFRKEGQNVTLSCEQNLNHDAMYWYRQDPGQGLRLIYYSQIVNDFQKGDIAEGYSVSREKKESFPLTVTSAQKNPTAFYLCASSTSGSGIQYFGAGTRLSVL.